This T cell receptor (beta chain) was sequenced during a study of human thymus T cells. Per the germline V gene, CDR1 is SEHNR and CDR2 is FQNEAQ (reference sequence). The CDR3 spans 16 residues. V shed 3 bases and J 4 bases; nucleotides not matched to a gene: 7. Thymic material originated from resections removed in the course of corrective heart surgery. Having surgery to correct congenital heart defects, healthy Finnish infants acted as the donors. Concerning this clone itself: Its antigen is unidentified.

The data were produced by immunoSEQ multiplex PCR, yet TCRdb's version contains in-frame clones alone and is incomplete. The repertoire consists of roughly 130,000 clones, with around 94% occurring once and the leading ten covering roughly 0.024%. Overall study findings and caveats: The authors found apparently biased V and J gene usage in thymic and blood repertoires. Related research examined unrelated individuals and reported that their thymic repertoires overlapped highly.

Sequences were obtained from thymus tissue. The origin of this receptor is a boy younger than two with a congenital heart defect but otherwise immunologically healthy. The V and J genes are TRBV7-9 and TRBJ2-3; 10 bases are shared with TRBD1. In DNA, the CDR3 is TGTGCCAGCAGCTTGACCCGGGACAGGGGCCCAGATACGCAGTATTTT. This sequence encodes CASSLTRDRGPDTQYF.